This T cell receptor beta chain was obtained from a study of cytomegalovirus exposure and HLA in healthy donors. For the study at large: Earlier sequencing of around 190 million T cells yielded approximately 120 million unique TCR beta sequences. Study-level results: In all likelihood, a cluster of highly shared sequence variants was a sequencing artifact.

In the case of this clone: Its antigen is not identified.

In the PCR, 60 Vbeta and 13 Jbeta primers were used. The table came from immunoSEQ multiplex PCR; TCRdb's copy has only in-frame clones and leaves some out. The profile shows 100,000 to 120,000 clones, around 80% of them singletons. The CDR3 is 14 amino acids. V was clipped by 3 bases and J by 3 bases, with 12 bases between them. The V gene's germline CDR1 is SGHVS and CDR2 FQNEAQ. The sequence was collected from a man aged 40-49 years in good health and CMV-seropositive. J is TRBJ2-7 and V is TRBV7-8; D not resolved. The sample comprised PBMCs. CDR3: CASSFLVGHYEQYF. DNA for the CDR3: TGTGCCAGCAGCTTCTTAGTTGGGCACTACGAGCAGTACTTC.